Given below is one T cell receptor beta chain in context. Its antigen is as yet unknown. The source of the sample is a study of cytomegalovirus exposure and HLA in healthy donors. The overall study: A prior analysis found about 120 million unique TCR beta sequences from 150 million to 200 million T cells. Whole-study results and caveats: A later analysis linked a missense variant in DCLRE1C to the trimming of TCR beta V and J genes. Reports indicate that TCR beta sequences accurately predicted the HLA-A and HLA-B alleles of most subjects.

V shed 0 bases and J 0 bases; nucleotides not matched to a gene: 5. The CDR3 is 17 amino acids. Germline V CDR1 and CDR2: SGHRS, YFSETQ. The PCR ran on 60 Vbeta and 13 Jbeta primers. TCRdb's copy holds only in-frame clones and misses some; the assay was immunoSEQ multiplex PCR. In the table there are some 150,000 clones, 65% to 80% of which are singletons. This chain links TRBV5-1 with TRBJ2-3; TRBD2 matches at 9 bases. The source is a woman between 35 and 50 years old in good health and CMV-seronegative. Sequenced sample: PBMCs. For the CDR3, the DNA is TGCGCCAGCAGCTTGGCGGCTAGCGGGGTTAGCACAGATACGCAGTATTTT. Amino acid sequence: CASSLAASGVSTDTQYF. The full variable domain, completed using reference TRBV5-1 and TRBJ2-3, is KAGVTQTPRYLIKTRGQQVTLSCSPISGHRSVSWYQQTPGQGLQFLFEYFSETQRNKGNFPGRFSGRQFSNSRSEMNVSTLELGDSALYLCASSLAASGVSTDTQYFGPGTRLTVL.